The 29 T cell receptor beta chains listed next were all sequenced from one sample in a study of response to subunit inactivated influenza vaccine (dated by TCRdb to between 2018 and 2020). Libraries came from RT-PCR. These reads were obtained on an Illumina HiSeq 2500. Starting from the raw public reads, TCRdb applied fastp trimming at Q25, assembled clones with MiXCR and retained in-frame beta chains. Records with the same CDR3 protein are collapsed into one entry carrying the most frequent genes and DNA. This sample gives about 500,000 distinct CDR3 sequences in total; 6% to 9% of them show up just once. The top ten constitute roughly 14% of the sample. The source material was PBMCs from blood, sampled less than 30 months after vaccination. These receptors originate from a man aged 50 to 75 who received an inactivated influenza vaccine. Donor details come from another sample of the same person, matched by shared clones.

This clonotype was seen a handful of times. The chain recombines TRBV6-1 with TRBJ2-7, with 7 bases identical to TRBD1. With 5 bases clipped from V and 1 base from J, the junction kept 5 bases outside the gene matches. The germline V gene has CDR1 MNHNS and CDR2 SASEGT. There are 14 residues in the CDR3. The CDR3 is CASSTAGGSYEQYF. The DNA of the CDR3 is TGTGCCAGCAGTACCGCAGGGGGTTCCTACGAGCAGTACTTC.

The count of this clonotype is one. It may be a read error: a sequence one base away is much more abundant. This chain links TRBV20-1 with TRBJ1-2; tentative D call: TRBD1 (5 bases). This CDR3 has 13 residues. Germline-derived CDR1 and CDR2 are DFQATT and SNEGSKA (reference sequence). V was shortened by 0 bases and J by 2 bases, with 7 bases between the two germline ends. CDR3 bases: TGCAGTGCTAGAGATCGACAGAACTATGGCTACACCTTC. Translation gives CSARDRQNYGYTF.

This clonotype was counted many times. The J gene is TRBJ1-5, the V gene TRBV10-3, with TRBD1 identical over 8 bases. V was clipped by 6 bases and J by 4 bases; unmatched bases: 8. Germline V gives CDR1 ENHRY, CDR2 SYGVKD. This CDR3 has 15 amino acids. CDR3 protein: CAISPTGTGNQPQHF. In nucleotides, the CDR3 is TGTGCCATCAGCCCAACCGGGACAGGTAATCAGCCCCAGCATTTT.

This clonotype was counted many times. V is TRBV19 and J is TRBJ1-5; 8 nucleotides match TRBD1. This CDR3 is 14 amino acids long. Germline V CDR1 and CDR2: LNHDA, SQIVND (reference sequence). V was clipped by 6 bases and J by 2 bases; unmatched bases: 3. The CDR3 reads CASRGQGGNQPQHF. As DNA, the CDR3 is TGTGCCAGTAGAGGACAGGGAGGCAATCAGCCCCAGCATTTT.

In its sample, this clonotype was seen many times. This chain uses TRBV29-1 with TRBJ1-2; no clear D gene. Trimming pared 7 bases from V and 8 bases from J, leaving 20 bases between. The CDR3 consists of 13 residues. CDR1 and CDR2 from the germline V gene are SQVTM and ANQGSEA. The CDR3 nucleotides read TGCAGCGCTAAAGCTACGGATTCCTGGGGCTACACCTTC. This translates into CSAKATDSWGYTF.

The sample holds a few counts of this clonotype. The chain has TRBV6-4 and TRBJ2-1; 12 bases match TRBD2. The CDR3 is 15 amino acids. The germline gives CDR1 MRHNA, CDR2 SNTAGT. With V trimmed by 5 bases and J by 9 bases, 8 bases remained unmatched. The CDR3 sequence is CASSMTSGRGGEQFF. The CDR3 nucleotides are TGTGCCAGCAGTATGACTAGCGGGAGAGGGGGTGAGCAGTTCTTC.

The V call is TRBV7-8, the J call TRBJ1-6; D gene uncertain. V gave up 1 base and J gave up 4 bases, with 5 bases separating them. From germline, CDR1 is SGHVS and CDR2 FQNEAQ. The CDR3 runs 14 residues. The CDR3 protein is CASSLENYNSPLHF. In nucleotides, the CDR3 is TGTGCCAGCAGCTTAGAAAATTATAATTCACCCCTCCACTTT.

This clonotype was seen a few times. The chain combines TRBV2 with TRBJ1-1; no definite D call. This CDR3 has 13 amino acids. Trimming pared 7 bases from V and 0 bases from J, leaving 9 bases between. CDR1 is SNHLY and CDR2 is FYNNEI in the germline V gene. CDR3 nucleotide sequence: TGTGCCAGCAATGGGGAAATGAACACTGAAGCTTTCTTT. As protein: CASNGEMNTEAFF.

Many counts were recorded for this clonotype. This chain uses TRBV20-1 with TRBJ2-1; TRBD2 matches at 10 bases. V lost 8 bases and J lost 8; bases outside the gene matches: 6. CDR1 is DFQATT and CDR2 is SNEGSKA in the germline V gene (reference sequence). The CDR3 covers 12 residues. The CDR3 sequence: CSWASGRYEQFF. The CDR3 DNA reads as TGCAGTTGGGCTAGCGGGAGATATGAGCAGTTCTTC.

This clonotype was detected only a few times. This chain joins TRBV12-3 or TRBV12-4 and TRBJ1-4, with 9 nucleotides matching TRBD1. CDR3 length: 15 amino acids. J was trimmed by 7 bases and V by 3 bases; bases with no gene match: 6. As DNA, the CDR3 is TGTGCCAGCAGTTTTGGGACAGGGTCGGCTGAAAAACTGTTTTTT. It translates to CASSFGTGSAEKLFF.

This clonotype was counted at least ten times. The rearrangement joins TRBV20-1 to TRBJ1-2; TRBD1 matches 7 bases. Germline CDR1 is DFQATT and CDR2 is SNEGSKA (reference sequence). V lost 0 bases and J lost 6; bases outside the gene matches: 7. The CDR3 extends over 14 amino acids. The CDR3 sequence: CSARELRDSHGYTF. The CDR3 nucleotides read TGCAGTGCTAGAGAACTCCGGGACAGCCATGGCTACACCTTC.

This clonotype has ten or more counts. The V call is TRBV5-1, the J call TRBJ2-1; 10 bases match TRBD2. There are 15 residues in the CDR3. Germline CDR1 and CDR2: SGHRS and YFSETQ. Trimming at V came to 4 bases and at J to 3 bases, leaving 4 bases not matched to a gene. The CDR3 sequence: CASSVAGGIYNEQFF. CDR3 nucleotide sequence: TGCGCCAGCAGCGTAGCGGGAGGAATCTACAATGAGCAGTTCTTC.

The V and J genes are TRBV18 and TRBJ2-2; 9 nucleotides agree with TRBD2. V was clipped by 2 bases and J by 2 bases; unmatched bases: 3. There are 16 residues in the CDR3. Germline loops: CDR1 KGHSH, CDR2 LQKENI. The CDR3, as DNA: TGTGCCAGCTCACCAAGGCTAGCGGGAAACACCGGGGAGCTGTTTTTT. Translated: CASSPRLAGNTGELFF.

The chain joins TRBV4-2 to TRBJ2-1; 9 bases are shared with TRBD2. The CDR3 is made up of 15 amino acids. The V gene's germline CDR1 is LGHNA and CDR2 YNFKEQ. With V trimmed by 1 base and J by 4 bases, 2 bases remained unmatched. The chain's CDR3 is CASSQGSGRYNEQFF. CDR3 sequence (DNA): TGTGCCAGCAGCCAAGGCAGCGGGAGGTACAATGAGCAGTTCTTC.

The sample holds a few counts of this clonotype. The chain joins TRBV7-2 to TRBJ2-3; 7 bases line up with TRBD2. Germline V gene data show CDR1 as SGHTA and CDR2 as FQGNSA. V dropped 5 bases and J dropped 1; count of bases not matched to a gene: 9. The CDR3 spans 16 residues. The chain's CDR3 is CASSLTATSGTDTQYF. Here the CDR3 DNA reads TGTGCCAGCAGCCTAACTGCCACTAGCGGCACAGATACGCAGTATTTT.

This clonotype came up a few times. The chain has TRBV6-2 or TRBV6-3 and TRBJ2-7, with D perhaps TRBD1 (6 bases). Trimming removed 2 bases from V and 3 bases from J, with 8 bases in between. Germline lookup yields CDR1 MNHEY and CDR2 SVGEGT. This CDR3 has 13 amino acids. The CDR3, as DNA: TGTGCCAGCAGTTACCCGGACAGCTACGAGCAGTACTTC. Translated: CASSYPDSYEQYF.

This chain joins TRBV11-2 and TRBJ2-7; D tentatively reads TRBD1 or TRBD2 (5 bases each). The CDR3 has 15 residues. The germline V gene has CDR1 SGHAT and CDR2 FQNNGV. Trimming cost V 5 bases and J 6 bases, with 20 bases left between them. CDR3 residues: CASSPRDRSGSEQYF. The CDR3 DNA is TGTGCCAGCAGCCCAAGAGATCGGTCAGGGAGCGAGCAGTACTTC.

Many counts were recorded for this clonotype. The CDR3 nucleotides read TGTGCCAGCAGCCCTCAGCGGGGGGGCCCGTACAATGAGCAGTTCTTC. Translated, it gives CASSPQRGGPYNEQFF. The V call is TRBV11-2, the J call TRBJ2-1; 10 bases line up with TRBD2. This CDR3 contains 16 residues. Germline V CDR1 and CDR2: SGHAT, FQNNGV. Trimming removed 5 bases from V and 4 bases from J; junction bases left unmatched: 8. The full variable domain, in which reference TRBV11-2 and TRBJ2-1 provide the parts outside the CDR3, is EAGVAQSPRYKIIEKRQSVAFWCNPISGHATLYWYQQILGQGPKLLIQFQNNGVVDDSQLPKDRFSAERLKGVDSTLKIQPAKLEDSAVYLCASSPQRGGPYNEQFFGPGTRLTVL.

The V gene is TRBV6-5, the J gene TRBJ2-1, with 10 bases matching TRBD1. The germline V gene has CDR1 MNHEY and CDR2 SVGAGI. This CDR3 has 16 amino acids. V lost 1 base to trimming and J lost 8 bases; unmatched junction nucleotides: 8. For the CDR3, the DNA is TGTGCCAGCAGTTACTGGGGGGGACAGGGGTTAGATGAGCAGTTCTTC. Residues: CASSYWGGQGLDEQFF.

This clonotype appeared many times. The chain uses TRBV29-1 and TRBJ2-1; 8 bases are a match to TRBD2. V shed 4 bases, J shed 1 base, and the junction held 3 bases outside the gene matches. From germline, CDR1 is SQVTM and CDR2 ANQGSEA. This CDR3 spans 14 amino acids. The CDR3 coding sequence is TGCAGCGTTGTAGCGGGGCCTTCCTACAATGAGCAGTTCTTC. Amino acid sequence: CSVVAGPSYNEQFF.

This clonotype came up a few times. The chain carries TRBV7-2 and TRBJ2-2; 8 bases match TRBD2. The CDR3 loop spans 17 amino acids. Per the germline V gene, CDR1 is SGHTA and CDR2 is FQGNSA. V shed 5 bases, J shed 7 bases, and the junction held 15 bases outside the gene matches. CDR3 nucleotides: TGTGCCAGCAGCCGGACTAGCTCCTCGATTAGTAGCGGGGAGCTGTTTTTT. This codes for CASSRTSSSISSGELFF.

This clonotype was observed many times. The gene calls are TRBV6-2 or TRBV6-3 and TRBJ2-7; 11 positions match TRBD2. This CDR3 region has 15 residues. V shed 7 bases, J shed 3 bases, and the junction held 8 bases outside the gene matches. The germline gives CDR1 MNHEY, CDR2 SVGEGT. As DNA, the CDR3 is TGTGCCAGCATCAGCGGGACTAGCGGTAACTACGAGCAGTACTTC. It is translated as CASISGTSGNYEQYF.

This clonotype was seen many times. The J gene is TRBJ2-7, the V gene TRBV7-2, with D possibly being TRBD2 (5 bases). The germline CDR1 and CDR2 sequences are SGHTA and FQGNSA. V was trimmed by 5 bases and J by 7 bases, leaving 15 bases between them. This CDR3 comprises 13 residues. CDR3: CASSQVLGVEQYF. Here the CDR3 DNA reads TGTGCCAGCAGCCAAGTACTCGGGGTGGAGCAGTACTTC.

This chain connects TRBV19 to TRBJ2-3, with unresolved D. The ends were cut back, 4 bases at V and 4 bases at J, with 15 bases in the middle. Germline values: CDR1 LNHDA, CDR2 SQIVND (reference sequence). The CDR3 is 15 residues long. CDR3 DNA sequence: TGTGCCAGTAGTACCCCGGAGTTGCGGCCAGATACGCAGTATTTT. As protein: CASSTPELRPDTQYF.

There are a few counts of this clonotype. This rearrangement joins TRBV7-2 to TRBJ2-3, with D unresolved. CDR1 and CDR2 (germline): SGHTA, FQGNSA. Trimming pared 1 base from V and 4 bases from J, leaving 9 bases between. This CDR3 has 14 amino acids. CDR3 protein: CASSLGRWADTQYF. CDR3 DNA: TGTGCCAGCAGCTTAGGACGGTGGGCAGATACGCAGTATTTT.

This clonotype has a handful of counts. The chain uses TRBV11-1 and TRBJ2-7, with D unclear. Germline-derived CDR1 and CDR2 are SGHAT and FQDESV (reference sequence). This CDR3 has 14 amino acids. Trimming shortened V by 5 bases and J by 1 base, and 12 bases separated the two germline ends. CDR3 in DNA: TGTGCCAGCAGCACCAGACGCGATTCCTACGAGCAGTACTTC. Translated: CASSTRRDSYEQYF.

This chain joins TRBV12-3 or TRBV12-4 and TRBJ1-1; 8 bases are a match to TRBD1. V gave up 6 bases and J gave up 6 bases; unmatched junction bases: 9. The CDR3 covers 14 residues. The CDR3 DNA sequence: TGTGCCAGCAGCCGGACAGGGCAAGGCGCTGAAGCTTTCTTT. Amino acids: CASSRTGQGAEAFF.

V is TRBV7-6 and J is TRBJ2-7; 7 bases are shared with TRBD1. The CDR3 is 14 residues long. CDR1 and CDR2 from the germline V gene are SGHVS and FNYEAQ. Trimming cost V 5 bases and J 0 bases; bases outside gene matches: 4. CDR3 in DNA: TGTGCCAGCAGCCGGGGACAGAACTCCTACGAGCAGTACTTC. It translates to CASSRGQNSYEQYF.

The genes are TRBV4-1 and TRBJ2-7, with 8 positions matching TRBD1. The CDR3 contains 16 residues. V trimming: 0 bases; J trimming: 7 bases; junction bases outside the gene matches: 11. Germline V gives CDR1 MGHRA, CDR2 YSYEKL. For the CDR3, the DNA is TGCGCCAGCAGCCAAGATCTCGACAGGGGAACGCGGGAGCAGTACTTC. Amino acid sequence: CASSQDLDRGTREQYF.